This record concerns one T cell receptor beta chain sequence. Germline-derived CDR1 and CDR2 are KGHSH and LQKENI. J gave up 1 base and V 5 bases, and 7 bases lay outside the gene matches. The CDR3 consists of 15 residues. This entry comes from a study of blood T cell repertoires in COVID-19. Study details: Nucleic acid was either cDNA or gDNA, and it came from T cells, B-cell-depleted T cells, or PBMCs.

Original data processing: Estimated nucleated cell counts came from reference gene primer amplification. TCRdb's copy holds only in-frame clones and misses some; the assay was immunoSEQ multiplex PCR. The DNA was the basis for D and trimming; V, J and clone size are from that table. Of around 220,000 clones in the sample, 84% were seen once. Seattle patients were enrolled during active infection and followed longitudinally. This TCR derives from a woman aged 80 or over with COVID-19, enrolled during active disease. The V and J genes are TRBV18 and TRBJ2-5, with 7 positions matching TRBD1. Sequenced material: peripheral blood. This CDR3 is CASSDPGTAQETQYF. Here the CDR3 DNA reads TGTGCCAGCTCAGACCCGGGGACAGCCCAAGAGACCCAGTACTTC.